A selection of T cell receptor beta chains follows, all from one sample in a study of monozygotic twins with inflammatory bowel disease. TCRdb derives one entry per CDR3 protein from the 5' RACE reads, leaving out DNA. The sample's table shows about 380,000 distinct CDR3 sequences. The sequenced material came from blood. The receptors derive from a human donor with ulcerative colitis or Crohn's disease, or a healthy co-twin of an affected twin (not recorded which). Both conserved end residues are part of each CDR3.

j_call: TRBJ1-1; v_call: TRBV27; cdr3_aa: CASSFLLFGRRNTEAFF
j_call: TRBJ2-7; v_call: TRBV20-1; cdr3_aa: CSARVTAYEQYF
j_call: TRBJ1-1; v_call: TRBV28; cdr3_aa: CGLLPLTLSNTEAFF
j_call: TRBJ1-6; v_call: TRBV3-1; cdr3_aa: CASSGTGKRNSPLHF
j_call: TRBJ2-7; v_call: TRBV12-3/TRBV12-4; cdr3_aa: CASSESSYEQYF
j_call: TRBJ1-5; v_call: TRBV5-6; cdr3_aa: CASSFRDTSNQPQHF
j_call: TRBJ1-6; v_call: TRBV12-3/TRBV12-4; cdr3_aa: CASSPAGYSYNSPLHF
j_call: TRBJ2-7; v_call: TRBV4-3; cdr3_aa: CASSQEPGQGSYEQYF
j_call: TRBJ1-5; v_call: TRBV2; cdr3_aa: CASSKDRKLNQPQHF
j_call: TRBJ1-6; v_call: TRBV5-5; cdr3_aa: CASTDRGVGNSPLHF
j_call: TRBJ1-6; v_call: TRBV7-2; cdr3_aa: CASSSGTHNSPLHF
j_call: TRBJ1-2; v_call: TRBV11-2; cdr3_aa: CASSLEAGGYGYTF
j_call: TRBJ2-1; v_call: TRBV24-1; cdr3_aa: CATSDFGAMPGNEQFF
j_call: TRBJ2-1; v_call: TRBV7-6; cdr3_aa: CASSLPGQVSYNEQFF
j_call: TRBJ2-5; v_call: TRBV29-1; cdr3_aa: CSASGIQETQYF
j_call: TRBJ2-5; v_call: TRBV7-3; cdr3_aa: CASSEGTGVTQYF
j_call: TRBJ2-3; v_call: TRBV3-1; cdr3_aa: CASSKTSRGGLDTQYF
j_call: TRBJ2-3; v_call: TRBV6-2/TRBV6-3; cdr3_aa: CASSSRTGERDTQYF
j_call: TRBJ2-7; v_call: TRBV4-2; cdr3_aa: CASGPSTGAYEQYF
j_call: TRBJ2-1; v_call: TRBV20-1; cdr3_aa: CNPSGTKNNEQFF
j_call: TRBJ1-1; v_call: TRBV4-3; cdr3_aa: CASSQDPARQNTEAFF
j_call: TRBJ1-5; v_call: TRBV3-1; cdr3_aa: CASSQESGGPGNQPQHF
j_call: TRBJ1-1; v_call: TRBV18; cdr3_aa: CASSPPMEPRVAAFF
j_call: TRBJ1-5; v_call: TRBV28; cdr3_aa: CASRTGAFGNQPQHF